The 9 T cell receptor beta chains reported below all come from one sample, sequenced in a study of blood T cell repertoires in COVID-19. Libraries were prepared by immunoSEQ multiplex PCR; TCRdb keeps only in-frame clonotypes and omits some of them. The data contain about 360,000 clones, approximately 86% of them singletons. The sequenced sample consisted of peripheral blood. All receptors come from a human donor in a cohort sampled during active COVID-19.

This clone was picked up one time. This chain joins TRBV4-1 and TRBJ2-7; TRBD2 agrees at 9 bases. The CDR3 is made up of 14 amino acids. Germline loops: CDR1 MGHRA, CDR2 YSYEKL. V dropped 2 bases and J dropped 3; count of bases not matched to a gene: 2. The DNA of the CDR3 is TGCGCCAGCAGCCAAAGCGGGGGGAGCTACGAGCAGTACTTC. This codes for CASSQSGGSYEQYF.

This clone came up a few times. The gene calls are TRBV14 and TRBJ2-1, with D possibly TRBD2 on 6 matching bases. V lost 0 bases and J lost 2, with 17 bases in between. Germline CDR1 reads SGHDN; CDR2 reads FVKESK. The CDR3 extends over 18 amino acids. Here the CDR3 reads CASSQDLSGAGPYNEQFF. CDR3 nucleotides: TGTGCCAGCAGCCAAGATCTGTCGGGAGCAGGGCCCTACAATGAGCAGTTCTTC.

The chain joins TRBV2 to TRBJ2-7, with 9 bases matching TRBD2. In germline, CDR1 is SNHLY, CDR2 FYNNEI. The CDR3 is 17 amino acids. V shed 1 base, J shed 2 bases, and the junction held 9 bases outside the gene matches. The CDR3 reads CASSEEASGMIPYEQYF. CDR3 DNA sequence: TGTGCCAGCAGTGAAGAGGCTAGCGGGATGATCCCCTACGAGCAGTACTTC.

V gene TRBV3-1 (or the pseudogene TRBV3-2) combines with J gene TRBJ1-5; 12 bases are a match to TRBD1. Germline V gives CDR1 LGHDT, CDR2 YNNKEL (reference sequence). CDR3 length: 16 residues. The J segment lost 6 bases and the V segment lost 1 base, leaving 4 bases of the junction unmatched. The CDR3: CASSQGGTGGSQPQHF. In DNA, the CDR3 is TGTGCCAGCAGCCAAGGGGGGACAGGGGGCTCTCAGCCCCAGCATTTT.

The gene calls are TRBV5-1 and TRBJ1-6; no reliable D call. This CDR3 spans 17 amino acids. The germline V and J ends were trimmed by 0 bases and 0 bases, with 10 bases remaining between them. Germline V lookup: CDR1 SGHRS, CDR2 YFSETQ. CDR3 protein: CASSLAGSRSYNSPLHF. The DNA of the CDR3 is TGCGCCAGCAGCTTGGCGGGTAGTCGCTCCTATAATTCACCCCTCCACTTT.

The chain recombines TRBV19 with TRBJ2-2; 12 bases fit TRBD1. The CDR3 extends over 17 amino acids. The V and J ends lost 0 bases and 4 bases, in that order; junction bases with no gene match: 3. Germline assignment: CDR1 LNHDA and CDR2 SQIVND (reference sequence). DNA of the CDR3: TGTGCCAGTAGTATAGATCTGGGACAGGGGGCCACCGGGGAGCTGTTTTTT. Translating gives CASSIDLGQGATGELFF. Complete variable domain (other parts from reference TRBV19 and TRBJ2-2): DGGITQSPKYLFRKEGQNVTLSCEQNLNHDAMYWYRQDPGQGLRLIYYSQIVNDFQKGDIAEGYSVSREKKESFPLTVTSAQKNPTAFYLCASSIDLGQGATGELFFGEGSRLTVL.

This chain uses TRBV19 with TRBJ2-2; TRBD2 matches 7 bases. J lost 4 bases, V lost 7 bases, and 6 bases had no gene match. Germline loops: CDR1 LNHDA, CDR2 SQIVND (reference sequence). There are 14 residues in the CDR3. CDR3 sequence (DNA): TGTGCCAGTATCTTGGGGGAGGGCACCGGGGAGCTGTTTTTT. This gives the protein CASILGEGTGELFF.

The chain links TRBV7-3 to TRBJ2-1, with TRBD2 matching 11 bases. In germline, CDR1 is SGHTA, CDR2 FQGTGA. The V and J ends lost 5 bases and 4 bases, in that order; junction bases with no gene match: 4. The CDR3 length is 15 residues. CDR3 region: CASSVTSGAYNEQFF. The CDR3 nucleotides are TGTGCCAGCAGCGTGACTAGCGGGGCTTACAATGAGCAGTTCTTC.

This clone was observed a few times. V usage is TRBV7-9 and J usage is TRBJ1-2; D remains ambiguous. CDR3 length: 17 residues. The V gene lost 4 bases and the J gene lost 6 bases, with 24 bases spanning the gap. Germline V lookup: CDR1 SEHNR, CDR2 FQNEAQ (reference sequence). CDR3 amino acids: CASSSHLIGSFRNGYTF. The CDR3 nucleotides are TGTGCCAGCAGCTCTCATCTAATCGGGAGTTTTAGGAATGGCTACACCTTC.